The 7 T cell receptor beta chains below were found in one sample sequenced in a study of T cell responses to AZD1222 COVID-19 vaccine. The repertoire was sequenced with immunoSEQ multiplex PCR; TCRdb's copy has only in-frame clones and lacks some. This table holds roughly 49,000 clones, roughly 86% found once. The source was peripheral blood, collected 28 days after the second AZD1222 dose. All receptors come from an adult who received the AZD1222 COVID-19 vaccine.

CDR3 bases: TGTGCCAGCAGCGGGAATAGGGGGAATTCACCCCTCCACTTT. This sequence encodes CASSGNRGNSPLHF. V usage is TRBV9 and J usage is TRBJ1-6, with a tentative D call TRBD1 (6 bases). Per the germline V gene, CDR1 is SGDLS and CDR2 is YYNGEE. Trimming removed 3 bases at V and 7 bases at J, with 11 bases between. CDR3 size: 14 residues.

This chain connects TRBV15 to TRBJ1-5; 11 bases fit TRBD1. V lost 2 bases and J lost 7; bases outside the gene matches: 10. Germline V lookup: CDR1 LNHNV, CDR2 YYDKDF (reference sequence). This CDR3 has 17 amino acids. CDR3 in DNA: TGTGCCACCAGCAGAAGCAAAGGGACAGGGGGTCTGCAGCCCCAGCATTTT. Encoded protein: CATSRSKGTGGLQPQHF.

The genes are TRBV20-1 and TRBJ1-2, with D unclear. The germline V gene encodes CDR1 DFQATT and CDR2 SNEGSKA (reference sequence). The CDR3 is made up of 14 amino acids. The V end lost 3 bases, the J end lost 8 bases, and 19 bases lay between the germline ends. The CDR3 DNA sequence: TGCAGTGCTAGTGAGTCCCGCCGGGGATGGGGCTACACCTTC. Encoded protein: CSASESRRGWGYTF.

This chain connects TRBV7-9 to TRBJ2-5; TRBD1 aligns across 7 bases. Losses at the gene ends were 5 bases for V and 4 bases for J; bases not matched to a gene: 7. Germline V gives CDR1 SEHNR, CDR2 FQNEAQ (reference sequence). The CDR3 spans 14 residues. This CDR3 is CASSIQGPGETQYF. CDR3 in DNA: TGTGCCAGCAGCATACAGGGGCCGGGAGAGACCCAGTACTTC.

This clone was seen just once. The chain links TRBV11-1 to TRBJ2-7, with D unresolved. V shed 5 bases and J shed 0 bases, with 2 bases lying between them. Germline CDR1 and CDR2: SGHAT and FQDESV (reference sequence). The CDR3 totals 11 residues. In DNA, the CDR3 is TGTGCCAGCAGCCCCTCCTACGAGCAGTACTTC. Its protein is CASSPSYEQYF. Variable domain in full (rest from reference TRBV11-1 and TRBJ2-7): EAEVAQSPRYKITEKSQAVAFWCDPISGHATLYWYRQILGQGPELLVQFQDESVVDDSQLPKDRFSAERLKGVDSTLKIQPAELGDSAMYLCASSPSYEQYFGPGTRLTVT.

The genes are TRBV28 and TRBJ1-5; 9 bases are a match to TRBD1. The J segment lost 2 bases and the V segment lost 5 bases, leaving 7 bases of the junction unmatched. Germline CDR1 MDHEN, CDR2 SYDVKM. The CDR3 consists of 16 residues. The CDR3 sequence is CASSMDRGGGNQPQHF. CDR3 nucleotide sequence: TGTGCCAGCAGTATGGACAGGGGTGGGGGCAATCAGCCCCAGCATTTT.

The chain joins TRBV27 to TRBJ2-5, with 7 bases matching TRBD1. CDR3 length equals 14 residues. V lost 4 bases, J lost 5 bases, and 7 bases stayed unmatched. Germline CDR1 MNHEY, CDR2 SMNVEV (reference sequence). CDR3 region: CASSSRDSRETQYF. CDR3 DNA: TGTGCCAGCAGTTCCCGGGACAGTCGTGAGACCCAGTACTTC.